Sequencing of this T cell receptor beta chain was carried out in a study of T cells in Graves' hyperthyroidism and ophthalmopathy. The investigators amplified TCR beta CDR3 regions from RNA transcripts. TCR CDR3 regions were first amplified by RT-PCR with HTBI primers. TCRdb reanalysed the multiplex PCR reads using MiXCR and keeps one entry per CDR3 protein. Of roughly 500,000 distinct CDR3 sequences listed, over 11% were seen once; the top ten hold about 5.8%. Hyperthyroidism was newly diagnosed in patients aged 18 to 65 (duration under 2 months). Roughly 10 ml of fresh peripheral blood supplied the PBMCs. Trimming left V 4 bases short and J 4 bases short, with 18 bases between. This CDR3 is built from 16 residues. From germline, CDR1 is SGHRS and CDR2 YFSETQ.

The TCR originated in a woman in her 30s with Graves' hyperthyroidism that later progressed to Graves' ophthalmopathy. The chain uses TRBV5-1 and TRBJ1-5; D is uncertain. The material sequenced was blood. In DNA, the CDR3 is TGCGCCAGCAGCACAAGACCCGCCGCCGAGAATCAGCCCCAGCATTTT. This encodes CASSTRPAAENQPQHF.